This T cell receptor beta chain derives from a study of tumor-infiltrating lymphocytes in primary liver carcinoma. This clonotype was seen repeatedly, ten times or more. The CDR3 loop spans 13 amino acids. V lost 5 bases to trimming and J lost 5 bases, with 9 bases between them. Germline assignment: CDR1 SGHNT and CDR2 YENEEA. RNA and DNA were co-extracted from around 20-30 mg of unsorted bulk tissue. Each individual tumor supplied samples from five separate regions. A constant-region primer primed TCR beta cDNA synthesis from roughly 500 ng of total RNA. Three nested multiplex PCR rounds, a slightly modified ARM-PCR, produced the libraries for TCR beta. The first two PCR rounds used TRBV1-TRBV30 primers with a Cbeta primer, roughly 10 cycles each. TCRdb called the multiplex PCR reads again in MiXCR, with one record for every CDR3 protein. The sample lists some 32,000 distinct CDR3 sequences; about 79% were seen once.

V gene TRBV11-3 combines with J gene TRBJ2-2; no firm D call. The TCR comes from a man aged 35 to 55 with primary liver carcinoma and hepatitis B virus infection. Sequencing was done on a sample of liver tumor tissue from sampling region 5. The subset: tumor region T5, tumor centre. The CDR3 here is CASSVPPTGELFF. The CDR3 coding sequence is TGTGCCAGCAGCGTTCCTCCAACCGGGGAGCTGTTTTTT.